This passage covers 32 T cell receptor beta chains from one sample sequenced in a study of post-analysis software for immune sequencing data. These receptors' targets are unknown. cDNA libraries of TCR beta carried unique molecular identifiers. Via MiXCR, TCRdb re-called the PCR reads, giving one row per CDR3 protein. The sample records 820,000 or so distinct CDR3 sequences, approximately 53% being singletons. Overall study findings and caveats: Compared with controls, patients had more of about 5 TRBV segments, including TRBV5-6, TRBV5-1 and TRBV20-1.

Input material: blood. These receptors were collected from a girl aged 5-17 years with multiple sclerosis.

In this sample, this clonotype turned up a few times. The V gene is TRBV20-1, the J gene TRBJ2-3; D is undetermined. Germline V lookup: CDR1 DFQATT, CDR2 SNEGSKA (reference sequence). Trimming stripped 2 bases from V and 2 bases from J, with 14 bases between. The CDR3 is 15 residues long. Here the CDR3 DNA reads TGCAGTGCTAGAACGGCTGGCGTCGACACAGATACGCAGTATTTT. It is translated as CSARTAGVDTDTQYF.

This chain uses TRBV20-1 with TRBJ2-3, with D hard to call. There are 14 residues in the CDR3. V lost 1 base and J lost 2, with 10 bases in between. Germline V gene lookup returns CDR1 DFQATT and CDR2 SNEGSKA (reference sequence). DNA for the CDR3: TGCAGTGCTAGAGTATGGCTTTCCACAGATACGCAGTATTTT. This translates into CSARVWLSTDTQYF.

This clonotype occurred a few times. The CDR3 DNA is TGCAGTGCCGATTACTATAATGAGCAGTTCTTC. Translating it yields CSADYYNEQFF. The gene calls are TRBV20-1 and TRBJ2-1; the D is unclear. The CDR3 has 11 residues. Trimming left V 6 bases short and J 7 bases short, with 10 bases between. Germline CDR1 and CDR2: DFQATT and SNEGSKA (reference sequence).

V is TRBV6-5 and J is TRBJ2-3; 7 bases fit TRBD2. Germline values: CDR1 MNHEY, CDR2 SVGAGI. V lost 2 bases to trimming and J lost 5 bases; unmatched junction nucleotides: 7. The CDR3 is made up of 15 amino acids. CDR3: CASSYRGGARDTQYF. CDR3 nucleotides: TGTGCCAGCAGTTACCGGGGAGGGGCTAGAGATACGCAGTATTTT.

V and J are TRBV6-5 and TRBJ2-5, with a possible D match to TRBD2 (6 bases). Gene TRBJ2-7 matches the end of the DNA better, so the J call may be wrong. Germline lookup yields CDR1 MNHEY and CDR2 SVGAGI. This CDR3 is 15 amino acids long. CDR3 loop: CASSYSTRGTYEQYF. For the CDR3, the DNA is TGTGCCAGCAGTTACTCGACTAGGGGAACCTACGAGCAGTACTTC.

This clonotype was seen more than once but under ten times. The chain uses TRBV15 and TRBJ2-3; the match to TRBD1 covers 7 bases. Trimming at V came to 7 bases and at J to 3 bases, leaving 4 bases not matched to a gene. Per the germline V gene, CDR1 is LNHNV and CDR2 is YYDKDF (reference sequence). This CDR3 has 13 amino acids. The CDR3 protein is CATKGQATDTQYF. In nucleotides, the CDR3 is TGTGCCACCAAAGGACAGGCAACAGATACGCAGTATTTT.

This chain connects TRBV6-6 to TRBJ1-2; no firm D call. V was shortened by 6 bases and J by 0 bases, with 20 bases between the two germline ends. The germline V gene has CDR1 MNHNY and CDR2 SVGAGI (reference sequence). This CDR3 has 17 amino acids. The CDR3 nucleotides read TGTGCCAGCAGCCGCGGACGGAATACCCCTACTAACTATGGCTACACCTTC. Protein: CASSRGRNTPTNYGYTF.

The V gene is TRBV7-2, the J gene TRBJ1-6; D not resolved. Trimming took 5 bases from V and 7 from J, leaving 9 bases between them. The V gene's germline CDR1 is SGHTA and CDR2 FQGNSA. The CDR3 is 13 residues long. The DNA of the CDR3 is TGTGCCAGCAGCCTCAAAGTCAATTCACCCCTCCACTTT. It is translated as CASSLKVNSPLHF.

V gene TRBV11-2 combines with J gene TRBJ2-7; 8 bases are shared with TRBD2. CDR3 length equals 18 residues. J was trimmed by 7 bases and V by 1 base; bases with no gene match: 18. Per germline, CDR1 SGHAT and CDR2 FQNNGV. The chain's CDR3 is CASSLAVSGRNFWYEQYF. The CDR3 DNA is TGTGCCAGCAGCTTAGCGGTGAGCGGGAGAAATTTCTGGTATGAGCAGTACTTC.

The chain recombines TRBV2 with TRBJ2-5; 7 bases line up with TRBD1. V lost 5 bases and J lost 5; bases outside the gene matches: 14. Germline CDR1 reads SNHLY; CDR2 reads FYNNEI. The CDR3 runs to 16 residues. The CDR3 DNA follows: TGTGCCAGCAGTTTCCGGACAGGCGAAATGGTGGAGACCCAGTACTTC. Amino acid sequence: CASSFRTGEMVETQYF.

This clonotype appeared once. The chain is built from TRBV12-3 or TRBV12-4 and TRBJ2-3; weak D call: TRBD1 (6 bases). The CDR3 sequence is 16 residues long. The ends were cut back, 6 bases at V and 1 base at J, with 17 bases in the middle. As DNA, the CDR3 is TGTGCCAGCAGCCTAAGCCAGGGGAAGCGCACAGATACGCAGTATTTT. Translated, it gives CASSLSQGKRTDTQYF.

This clonotype was observed a few times. The gene calls are TRBV10-2 and TRBJ2-3, with 15 nucleotides matching TRBD2. The CDR3 length is 17 residues. V lost 2 bases and J lost 4; bases outside the gene matches: 4. Germline V CDR1 and CDR2: WSHSY, SAAADI. This CDR3 reads CASSETGLAGGADTQYF. CDR3 DNA: TGCGCCAGCAGTGAGACGGGACTAGCGGGAGGCGCAGATACGCAGTATTTT.

The chain joins TRBV6-7 to TRBJ2-7, with 8 bases fitting TRBD2. TRBV6-7 is filed as an ORF, its function uncertain. V trimming: 2 bases; J trimming: 2 bases; junction bases outside the gene matches: 11. The CDR3 is 17 residues long. The CDR3 region is CASSYGPTREGPYEQYF. CDR3 DNA: TGTGCCAGCAGTTACGGCCCCACACGGGAGGGGCCCTACGAGCAGTACTTC.

There are a few counts of this clonotype. As DNA, the CDR3 is TGTGCCAGCAGCCCCGGGACTAGCGGGGGGGAGACCCAGTACTTC. As protein: CASSPGTSGGETQYF. The chain uses TRBV3-1 and TRBJ2-5; 15 bases are shared with TRBD2. Germline V gives CDR1 LGHDT, CDR2 YNNKEL (reference sequence). V dropped 4 bases and J dropped 5; count of bases not matched to a gene: 2. The CDR3 spans 15 residues.

The chain links TRBV2 to TRBJ2-7, with D possibly matching TRBD2 (5 bases). The length of the CDR3 is 12 residues. The ends were cut back, 7 bases at V and 3 bases at J, with 10 bases in the middle. CDR1 is SNHLY, CDR2 FYNNEI, per germline. This CDR3 reads CASKGELYEQYF. CDR3 DNA: TGTGCCAGCAAGGGAGAGCTCTACGAGCAGTACTTC. Variable domain in full (rest from reference TRBV2 and TRBJ2-7): EPEVTQTPSHQVTQMGQEVILRCVPISNHLYFYWYRQILGQKVEFLVSFYNNEISEKSEIFDDQFSVERPDGSNFTLKIRSTKLEDSAMYFCASKGELYEQYFGPGTRLTVT.

The chain joins TRBV29-1 to TRBJ2-7; 9 bases line up with TRBD1. V dropped 6 bases and J dropped 7; count of bases not matched to a gene: 10. The CDR3 runs to 13 residues. CDR1 SQVTM and CDR2 ANQGSEA come from the germline V gene. The CDR3 DNA is TGCAGCGTCCTTGGACAGGGGCTTTGGGAGCAGTACTTC. Its translation is CSVLGQGLWEQYF.

V usage is TRBV15 and J usage is TRBJ2-3; no definite D call. V was pared by 0 bases and J by 4 bases, with 8 bases between. The V gene's germline CDR1 is LNHNV and CDR2 YYDKDF (reference sequence). This CDR3 has 14 residues. DNA for the CDR3: TGTGCCACCAGCAGAGATTCTAACCCAGATACGCAGTATTTT. This encodes CATSRDSNPDTQYF.

The V call is TRBV20-1, the J call TRBJ1-2; 9 bases fit TRBD1. Germline V gene sequence: CDR1 DFQATT, CDR2 SNEGSKA (reference sequence). The CDR3 is made up of 14 amino acids. Trimming at V came to 3 bases and at J to 4 bases, leaving 6 bases not matched to a gene. The CDR3 is CSASFGQGRYGYTF. The CDR3, as DNA: TGCAGTGCTAGTTTCGGACAGGGGCGCTATGGCTACACCTTC.

The chain uses TRBV30 and TRBJ2-7; no clear D gene. This CDR3 comprises 12 residues. V lost 4 bases and J lost 2, with 9 bases in between. Germline lookup yields CDR1 GTSNPN and CDR2 SVGIG (reference sequence). The CDR3 coding sequence is TGTGCCTGGACGGCTGGGGCCTACGAGCAGTACTTC. Amino acids: CAWTAGAYEQYF.

This clonotype showed up many times. This chain uses TRBV7-9 with TRBJ2-4; TRBD2 might be the D (5 bases). CDR3 length: 14 amino acids. CDR1 is SEHNR, CDR2 FQNEAQ, per germline (reference sequence). The V and J ends lost 5 bases and 3 bases respectively, with 11 bases between them. The CDR3 DNA is TGTGCCAGCAGCCCCGGCGGAGGCAAAAACATTCAGTACTTC. Translating gives CASSPGGGKNIQYF. The variable domain in full, completed from reference TRBV7-9 and TRBJ2-4, reads DTGVSQNPRHKITKRGQNVTFRCDPISEHNRLYWYRQTLGQGPEFLTYFQNEAQLEKSRLLSDRFSAERPKGSFSTLEIQRTEQGDSAMYLCASSPGGGKNIQYFGAGTRLSVL.

DNA for the CDR3: TGTGCCAGCAGTTCCCGGGACCCGGGAGAGCAGTACTTC. Its protein product is CASSSRDPGEQYF. The chain is built from TRBV12-3 or TRBV12-4 and TRBJ2-7, with D perhaps TRBD1 or TRBD2 (5 bases each). The V gene lost 4 bases and the J gene lost 7 bases, with 14 bases spanning the gap. This CDR3 has 13 amino acids.

The chain uses TRBV29-1 and TRBJ1-2; perhaps TRBD1 as D (5 bases). This CDR3 contains 11 residues. The V gene lost 7 bases and the J gene lost 8 bases, with 14 bases spanning the gap. Germline V lookup: CDR1 SQVTM, CDR2 ANQGSEA. The chain's CDR3 is CSAGHARGYTF. CDR3 DNA sequence: TGCAGCGCCGGACATGCCAGGGGCTACACCTTC.

V usage is TRBV9 and J usage is TRBJ2-1; D is tentatively TRBD1 or TRBD2 (5 bases each). V dropped 7 bases and J dropped 12 bases, with 14 bases sitting between them. Germline lookup yields CDR1 SGDLS and CDR2 YYNGEE. The CDR3 sequence is 11 residues long. CDR3 sequence reads: CASGGTDGQFF. The CDR3 DNA reads as TGTGCCAGCGGGGGAACCGATGGGCAGTTCTTC.

The chain links TRBV12-3 or TRBV12-4 to TRBJ1-4; a weak D match, TRBD1 (5 bases). The CDR3 is 12 amino acids. The V end was cut by 6 bases, the J end by 4 bases, with 6 bases between. CDR3 DNA sequence: TGTGCCAGCAGCAGGGATAATGAAAAACTGTTTTTT. Translated: CASSRDNEKLFF.

This chain uses TRBV5-1 with TRBJ2-1, with a weak D call TRBD1 (6 bases). V shed 4 bases and J shed 3 bases, with 17 bases lying between them. CDR1 and CDR2 from the germline V gene are SGHRS and YFSETQ. The CDR3 covers 16 residues. CDR3: CASSEAKDRFYNEQFF. Here the CDR3 DNA reads TGCGCCAGCAGCGAAGCGAAGGACAGATTCTACAATGAGCAGTTCTTC.

In the case of this clonotype: The junction and the germline gene differ at one end; a read error may be behind it. This chain uses TRBV15 with TRBJ1-1; 8 bases align to TRBD1. Germline V gene data show CDR1 as LNHNV and CDR2 as YYDKDF (reference sequence). The CDR3 is 21 amino acids. In DNA form, the CDR3 reads TGTGCCACCGGCAGAGGAGGCTCCTTCCAGGGGGCCCGCCCAGCGAGCACTGAAGCTTTCTTT. Its protein product is CATGRGGSFQGARPASTEAFF.

This clonotype was seen more than once but under ten times. The rearrangement joins TRBV6-5 to TRBJ1-5; D is possibly TRBD1 (5 bases). Trimming shortened V by 7 bases and J by 3 bases, and 10 bases separated the two germline ends. Germline values: CDR1 MNHEY, CDR2 SVGAGI. This CDR3 has 13 residues. This chain's CDR3 is CASKGTHNQPQHF. The CDR3 DNA is TGTGCCAGCAAGGGGACCCACAATCAGCCCCAGCATTTT.

This clonotype was picked up a small number of times. The chain has TRBV14 and TRBJ2-1, with 10 bases identical to TRBD2. J gave up 5 bases and V 0 bases, and 13 bases lay outside the gene matches. The CDR3 runs to 19 residues. CDR1 SGHDN and CDR2 FVKESK come from the germline V gene. CDR3: CASSQDFEGWTSGHNEQFF. DNA for the CDR3: TGTGCCAGCAGCCAAGATTTCGAGGGCTGGACTAGCGGTCACAATGAGCAGTTCTTC.

The chain employs TRBV19 and TRBJ2-1; 13 bases align to TRBD2. The ends lost 7 bases at V and 9 bases at J; junction bases unmatched: 3. This CDR3 has 13 residues. Per germline, CDR1 LNHDA and CDR2 SQIVND (reference sequence). The CDR3 DNA is TGTGCCAGTATACTAGCGGGGGGGAGTGAGCAGTTCTTC. Encoded protein: CASILAGGSEQFF.

This clonotype appeared a single time. In nucleotides, the CDR3 is TGCAGTGCTAGAGTTGGGGCCTCCGGGGGAAATCAGCCCCAGCATTTT. Its protein is CSARVGASGGNQPQHF. The chain is built from TRBV20-1 and TRBJ1-5; maybe TRBD1 (5 bases). This CDR3 is built from 16 residues. The germline gives CDR1 DFQATT, CDR2 SNEGSKA (reference sequence). V lost 1 base and J lost 4, with 17 bases in between.

The chain employs TRBV20-1 and TRBJ2-7, with 9 nucleotides matching TRBD2. This CDR3 is built from 15 residues. The J segment lost 2 bases and the V segment lost 0 bases, leaving 5 bases of the junction unmatched. Germline V CDR1 and CDR2: DFQATT, SNEGSKA (reference sequence). This CDR3 reads CSAREGAGGAYEQYF. CDR3 in DNA: TGCAGTGCTAGAGAAGGAGCGGGAGGCGCCTACGAGCAGTACTTC.

The rearrangement uses TRBV2 and TRBJ2-1, with 9 bases that match TRBD2. Germline-derived CDR1 and CDR2 are SNHLY and FYNNEI. This CDR3 is 13 amino acids long. V was clipped by 4 bases and J by 10 bases; unmatched bases: 5. CDR3 sequence (DNA): TGTGCCAGCAGTGTACTAGCGGGCGGGGAGCAGTTCTTC. It is translated as CASSVLAGGEQFF.